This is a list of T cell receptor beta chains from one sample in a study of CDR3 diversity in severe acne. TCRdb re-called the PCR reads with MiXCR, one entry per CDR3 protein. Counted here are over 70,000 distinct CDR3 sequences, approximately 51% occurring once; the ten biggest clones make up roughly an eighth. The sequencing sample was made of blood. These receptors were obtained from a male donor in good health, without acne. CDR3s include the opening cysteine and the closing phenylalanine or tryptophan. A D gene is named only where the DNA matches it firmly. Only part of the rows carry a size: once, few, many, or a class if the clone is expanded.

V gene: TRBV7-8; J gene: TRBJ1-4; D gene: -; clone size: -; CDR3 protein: CASSVSSTNEKLFF; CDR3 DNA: TGTGCCAGCAGCGTCAGCTCAACTAATGAAAAACTGTTTTTT
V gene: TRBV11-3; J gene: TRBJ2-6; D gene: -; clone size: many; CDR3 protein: CASSPGTQSSGANVLTF; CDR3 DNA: TGTGCCAGCAGTCCCGGGACACAAAGCTCTGGGGCCAACGTCCTGACTTTC
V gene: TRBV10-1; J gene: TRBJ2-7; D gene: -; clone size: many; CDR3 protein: CASSERDTAGEQYF; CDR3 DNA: TGCGCCAGCAGTGAGAGGGACACCGCTGGGGAGCAGTACTTC
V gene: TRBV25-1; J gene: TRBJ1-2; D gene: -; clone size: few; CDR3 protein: CAAARPGTYGYTF; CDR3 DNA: TGTGCCGCGGCCCGGCCAGGGACCTATGGCTACACCTTC
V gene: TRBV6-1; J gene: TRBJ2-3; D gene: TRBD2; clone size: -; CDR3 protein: CASSGTSGSHGDTQYF; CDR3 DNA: TGTGCCAGCAGTGGAACTAGCGGGAGTCACGGGGATACGCAGTATTTT
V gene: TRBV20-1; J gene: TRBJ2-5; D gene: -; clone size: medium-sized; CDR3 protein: CSAQDQETQYF; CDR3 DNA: TGCAGTGCCCAGGATCAAGAGACCCAGTACTTC
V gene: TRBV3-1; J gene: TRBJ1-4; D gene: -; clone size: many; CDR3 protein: CASSQAGLGLFF; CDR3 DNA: TGTGCCAGCAGCCAAGCCGGGCTGGGACTGTTTTTT
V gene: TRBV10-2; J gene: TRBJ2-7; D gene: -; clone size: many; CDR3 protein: CASSESPDYEQYF; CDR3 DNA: TGCGCCAGCAGTGAGTCTCCGGACTACGAGCAGTACTTC
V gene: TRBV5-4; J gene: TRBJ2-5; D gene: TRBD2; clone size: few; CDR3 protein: CASSPRESSGKKTQYF; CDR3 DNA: TGTGCCAGCAGCCCGAGGGAGTCTAGCGGCAAGAAGACCCAGTACTTC
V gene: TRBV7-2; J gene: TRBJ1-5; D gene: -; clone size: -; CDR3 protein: CASSRNRVSVHSNQPQHF; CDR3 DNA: TGTGCCAGCAGTCGTAACAGGGTATCGGTCCACAGCAATCAGCCCCAGCATTTT
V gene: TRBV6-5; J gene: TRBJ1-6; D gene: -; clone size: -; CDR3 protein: CASNPGQGRSPLHF; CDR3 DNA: TGTGCCAGCAACCCCGGGCAGGGCCGATCACCCCTCCACTTT
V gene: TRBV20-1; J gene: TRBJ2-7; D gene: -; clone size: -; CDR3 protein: CSAGAQGTNEQYF; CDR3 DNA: TGCAGTGCTGGAGCCCAGGGGACCAACGAGCAGTACTTC
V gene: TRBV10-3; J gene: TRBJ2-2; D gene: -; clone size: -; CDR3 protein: CASRGGTLNTGELFF; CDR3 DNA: TGTGCCTCCCGGGGCGGGACACTGAACACCGGGGAGCTGTTTTTT
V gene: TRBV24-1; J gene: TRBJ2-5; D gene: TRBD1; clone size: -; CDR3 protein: CATSDFGTGAETQYF; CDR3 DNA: TGTGCCACCAGTGATTTTGGGACAGGGGCAGAGACCCAGTACTTC
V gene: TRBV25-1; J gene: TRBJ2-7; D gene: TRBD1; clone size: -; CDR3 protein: CASSPTGQGLEQYF; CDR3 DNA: TGTGCCAGCAGCCCAACCGGACAGGGACTGGAGCAGTACTTC
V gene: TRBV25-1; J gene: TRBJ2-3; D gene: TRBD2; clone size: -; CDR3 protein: CASSEGTSGRGTQYF; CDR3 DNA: TGTGCCAGCAGTGAAGGGACTAGCGGGAGAGGTACGCAGTATTTT
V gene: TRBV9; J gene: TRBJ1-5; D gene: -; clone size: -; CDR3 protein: CASSVDSKRPQHF; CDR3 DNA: TGTGCCAGCAGCGTAGACAGCAAACGGCCCCAGCATTTT
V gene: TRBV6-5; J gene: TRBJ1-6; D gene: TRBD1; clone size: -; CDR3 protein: CASSTGTGVSPLHF; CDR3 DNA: TGTGCCAGCAGCACCGGGACAGGGGTCTCACCCCTCCACTTT
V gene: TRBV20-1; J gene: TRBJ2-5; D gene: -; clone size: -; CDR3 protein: CSARDRTGETQYF; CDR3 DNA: TGCAGTGCTAGAGATCGGACGGGAGAGACCCAGTACTTC
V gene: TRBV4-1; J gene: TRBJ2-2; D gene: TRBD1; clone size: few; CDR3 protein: CASSPWGAGGVTGELFF; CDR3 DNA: TGCGCCAGCAGCCCCTGGGGGGCAGGGGGCGTGACCGGGGAGCTGTTTTTT
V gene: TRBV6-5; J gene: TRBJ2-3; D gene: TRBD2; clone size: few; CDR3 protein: CARSYRASGTDTQYF; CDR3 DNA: TGTGCCCGCAGTTACCGGGCTAGCGGAACAGATACGCAGTATTTT
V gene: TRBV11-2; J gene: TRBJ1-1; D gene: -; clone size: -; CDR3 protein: CASRFLENTEAFF; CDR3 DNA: TGTGCCAGCAGGTTCCTTGAGAACACTGAAGCTTTCTTT
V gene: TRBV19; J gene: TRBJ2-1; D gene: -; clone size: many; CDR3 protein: CASRPRGAVDNEQFF; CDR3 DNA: TGTGCCAGTAGACCCAGGGGGGCGGTCGACAATGAGCAGTTCTTC
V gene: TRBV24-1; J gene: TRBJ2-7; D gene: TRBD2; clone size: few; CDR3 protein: CATLAGRYEQYF; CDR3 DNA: TGTGCCACACTAGCGGGACGCTACGAGCAGTACTTC
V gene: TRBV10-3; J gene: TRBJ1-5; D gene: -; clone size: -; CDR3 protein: CAISESNQGQRNEHF; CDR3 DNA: TGTGCCATCAGTGAGTCGAACCAGGGACAAAGGAATGAGCATTTT
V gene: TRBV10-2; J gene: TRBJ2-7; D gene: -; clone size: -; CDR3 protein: CASSQARFYEQYF; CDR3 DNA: TGCGCAAGTAGTCAGGCGCGCTTCTACGAGCAGTACTTC
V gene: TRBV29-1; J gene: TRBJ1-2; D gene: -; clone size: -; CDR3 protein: CSVQGLPLNNYGYTF; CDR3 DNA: TGCAGCGTTCAAGGGCTGCCGCTTAATAACTATGGCTACACCTTC
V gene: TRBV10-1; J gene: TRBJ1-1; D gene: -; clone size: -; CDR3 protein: CASRVNTEAFF; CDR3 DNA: TGCGCCAGCAGGGTTAACACTGAAGCTTTCTTT
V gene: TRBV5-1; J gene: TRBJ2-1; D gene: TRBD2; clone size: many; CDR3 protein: CASSLRWEGGSEQFF; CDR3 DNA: TGCGCCAGCAGCTTGAGGTGGGAGGGAGGGAGTGAGCAGTTCTTC
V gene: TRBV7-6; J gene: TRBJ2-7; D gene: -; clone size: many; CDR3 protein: CASSPIQGRGEQYF; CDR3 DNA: TGTGCCAGCAGCCCGATACAGGGTCGGGGCGAGCAGTACTTC
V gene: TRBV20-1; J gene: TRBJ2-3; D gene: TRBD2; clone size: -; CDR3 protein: CSATGTSGREDTQYF; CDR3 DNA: TGCAGTGCTACCGGGACTAGCGGGAGAGAAGATACGCAGTATTTT
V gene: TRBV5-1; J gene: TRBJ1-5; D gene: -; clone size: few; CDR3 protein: CASSPGGGGSGNQPQHF; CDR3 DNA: TGCGCCAGCAGCCCCGGGGGGGGGGGGTCGGGCAATCAGCCCCAGCATTTT
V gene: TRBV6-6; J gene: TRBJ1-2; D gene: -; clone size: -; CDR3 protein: CASSELGDYGYTF; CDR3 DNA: TGTGCCAGCAGTGAACTCGGGGACTATGGCTACACCTTC
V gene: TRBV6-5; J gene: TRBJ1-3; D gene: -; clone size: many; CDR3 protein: CASSYSSGVGNTIYF; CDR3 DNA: TGTGCCAGCAGTTACTCCTCAGGGGTAGGAAACACCATATATTTT
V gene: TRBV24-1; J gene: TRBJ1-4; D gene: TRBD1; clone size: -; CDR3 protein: CATSEGGQPVTYYNEKLFF; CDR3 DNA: TGTGCCACCAGTGAAGGGGGCCAACCAGTTACGTACTATAATGAAAAACTGTTTTTT
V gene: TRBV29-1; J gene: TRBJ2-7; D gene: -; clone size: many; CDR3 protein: CSVTQGKEREQYF; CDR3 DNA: TGCAGCGTTACGCAGGGCAAGGAGCGGGAGCAGTACTTC
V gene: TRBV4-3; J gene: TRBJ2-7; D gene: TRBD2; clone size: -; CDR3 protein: CASSQPLAVYYEQYF; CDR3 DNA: TGCGCCAGCAGCCAACCGCTAGCGGTTTATTACGAGCAGTACTTC
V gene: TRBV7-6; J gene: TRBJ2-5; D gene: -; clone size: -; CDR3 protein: CASSVQETQYF; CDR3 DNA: TGTGCCAGCAGCGTCCAAGAGACCCAGTACTTC
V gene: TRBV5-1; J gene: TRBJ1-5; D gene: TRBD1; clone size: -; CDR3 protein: CARDRGVSNQPQHF; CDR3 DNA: TGTGCCAGGGACAGGGGGGTAAGCAATCAGCCCCAGCATTTT